Sequencing of this T cell receptor beta chain was carried out in a study of T cells in Graves' hyperthyroidism and ophthalmopathy. Authors of the study amplified TCR beta CDR3 regions from RNA transcripts. In the first-round RT-PCR of the TCR CDR3, the HTBI primer set was used. TCRdb called the multiplex PCR reads again in MiXCR, with one record for every CDR3 protein. Here the sample spans 110,000 to 150,000 distinct CDR3 sequences, about 20% being singletons. Disease duration under 2 months; hyperthyroidism patients were aged 18 to 65. Looked up from germline, CDR1 is SQVTM and CDR2 is ANQGSEA. This CDR3 contains 14 residues. Between the trimmed V and J ends, which lost 5 bases and 7 bases, there was a span of 18 bases.

The V call is TRBV29-1, the J call TRBJ1-3, with D possibly being TRBD1 (6 bases). The sequencing sample was made of blood. The clonotype comes from a woman aged 45 to 65 with Graves' hyperthyroidism that later progressed to Graves' ophthalmopathy. The CDR3 DNA sequence: TGCAGCGTTTTCACAGGGAGCTCCGAGAACACCATATATTTT. Residues: CSVFTGSSENTIYF.